Below are 25 T cell receptor beta chains sequenced from a single sample in a study of cytomegalovirus exposure and HLA in healthy donors. PCR was performed using 60 Vbeta and 13 Jbeta primers. TCRdb's copy holds only in-frame clones and misses some; the assay was immunoSEQ multiplex PCR. The sample lists under 150,000 clones, 79% occurring once. Input material: PBMCs. All receptors derive from a woman aged 40 to 55 in good health and CMV-seropositive.

The gene calls are TRBV27 and TRBJ1-2; unclear D gene. Germline lookup yields CDR1 MNHEY and CDR2 SMNVEV (reference sequence). The CDR3 loop spans 13 amino acids. Trimming stripped 4 bases from V and 0 bases from J, with 6 bases between. The CDR3 DNA follows: TGTGCCAGCAGTTCCCAGGCTAACTATGGCTACACCTTC. Its protein is CASSSQANYGYTF.

V and J are TRBV18 and TRBJ1-5; D is unresolved. The V gene's germline CDR1 is KGHSH and CDR2 LQKENI. With 3 bases removed from V and 3 bases from J, the gap between germline ends came to 6 bases. The CDR3 contains 13 residues. Here the CDR3 DNA reads TGTGCCAGCTCACCCGGGGTCAATCAGCCCCAGCATTTT. Residues: CASSPGVNQPQHF.

This clone was counted at least ten times. In nucleotides, the CDR3 is TGTGCCAGCAGCCAAGAGGGAGGGACCGAGCAGTACTTC. It translates to CASSQEGGTEQYF. This chain links TRBV4-2 with TRBJ2-7; TRBD2 matches 7 bases. The CDR3 extends over 13 amino acids. V shed 0 bases, J shed 6 bases, and the junction held 2 bases outside the gene matches. CDR1 is LGHNA, CDR2 YNFKEQ, per germline.

The CDR3 nucleotides read TGTGCCAGCAGCCAAGACGTAGGGGTCTATGGCTACACCTTC. Its protein is CASSQDVGVYGYTF. This sequence joins TRBV14 and TRBJ1-2; possible D gene TRBD1, 5 bases. CDR1 SGHDN and CDR2 FVKESK come from the germline V gene. This CDR3 contains 14 residues. V dropped 0 bases and J dropped 4 bases, with 9 bases sitting between them.

This chain joins TRBV27 and TRBJ1-2; 7 nucleotides line up with TRBD1. From germline, CDR1 is MNHEY and CDR2 SMNVEV (reference sequence). J lost 4 bases, V lost 4 bases, and 3 bases had no gene match. The CDR3 is made up of 13 amino acids. CDR3 in DNA: TGTGCCAGCAGTTCTCGGACAGGCTATGGCTACACCTTC. Translated, it gives CASSSRTGYGYTF.

The chain employs TRBV5-1 and TRBJ2-3; 8 bases are shared with TRBD2. The germline V gene has CDR1 SGHRS and CDR2 YFSETQ. This CDR3 comprises 14 residues. Trimming took 3 bases from V and 2 from J; bases not matched to a gene: 2. In DNA, the CDR3 is TGCGCCAGCAGCTCTAGCGGGCTCACAGATACGCAGTATTTT. It is translated as CASSSSGLTDTQYF.

This chain connects TRBV21-1 to TRBJ2-1; TRBD2, the table's D call, lacks a check against the DNA. TRBV21-1 is an annotated pseudogene. The CDR3 runs 15 residues. CDR3 coding DNA: TGTGCCAGCAGCAATAGGCGGGGGCCGTTGGGTGAGCAGTTCTTC. Its protein is CASSNRRGPLGEQFF.

This clone showed up just a few times. The gene calls are TRBV11-2 and TRBJ2-7; 10 positions match TRBD1. This CDR3 has 17 amino acids. The ends lost 5 bases at V and 6 bases at J; junction bases unmatched: 16. The germline V gene encodes CDR1 SGHAT and CDR2 FQNNGV. The CDR3 region is CASSMLRDRGVMGEQYF. CDR3 DNA: TGTGCCAGCAGCATGCTCCGGGACAGGGGAGTGATGGGCGAGCAGTACTTC.

The V and J genes are TRBV5-6 and TRBJ1-5; D gene unclear. CDR1 is SGHDT, CDR2 YYEEEE, per germline. Trimming shortened V by 0 bases and J by 0 bases, and 10 bases separated the two germline ends. This CDR3 contains 16 residues. The CDR3 bases are TGTGCCAGCAGCTTGGGTGCGGGGAGTAGCAATCAGCCCCAGCATTTT. Amino acid sequence: CASSLGAGSSNQPQHF.

This clone turned up a few times. The rearrangement links TRBV15 to TRBJ2-3, with 8 nucleotides matching TRBD1. Germline V CDR1 and CDR2: LNHNV, YYDKDF (reference sequence). J was trimmed by 2 bases and V by 2 bases; bases with no gene match: 6. This CDR3 spans 16 amino acids. The CDR3, as DNA: TGTGCCACCAGCAGATCACCGGGACAGGTCACAGATACGCAGTATTTT. Translated: CATSRSPGQVTDTQYF.

The chain joins TRBV5-1 to TRBJ2-7; 7 bases are shared with TRBD1. J was trimmed by 1 base and V by 1 base; bases with no gene match: 8. Germline V lookup: CDR1 SGHRS, CDR2 YFSETQ. This CDR3 spans 16 amino acids. CDR3 DNA: TGCGCCAGCAGCTTGCCTAGTGGACAGGTATCCTACGAGCAGTACTTC. Its protein is CASSLPSGQVSYEQYF.

This clone came up a few times. J is TRBJ2-7 and V is TRBV27; 8 positions match TRBD2. Looked up from germline, CDR1 is MNHEY and CDR2 is SMNVEV (reference sequence). This CDR3 comprises 14 residues. Germline trimming cut 0 bases from V and 3 bases from J; bases unmatched to any gene: 1. Here the CDR3 DNA reads TGTGCCAGCAGTTTATCGGCGGGGGGCTACGAGCAGTACTTC. It specifies CASSLSAGGYEQYF.

This rearrangement joins TRBV5-1 to TRBJ2-7, with 7 nucleotides matching TRBD2. V gave up 1 base and J gave up 6 bases; unmatched junction bases: 7. This CDR3 is built from 14 residues. Looked up from germline, CDR1 is SGHRS and CDR2 is YFSETQ. The CDR3 bases are TGCGCCAGCAGCTTGTTAGCAGCGGGGCCCGAGCAGTACTTC. Translation: CASSLLAAGPEQYF.

The chain joins TRBV10-1 to TRBJ1-6; maybe TRBD1 (5 bases). The V and J ends lost 5 bases and 7 bases respectively, with 9 bases between them. Germline V gene data show CDR1 as WNHNN and CDR2 as SYGVQD (reference sequence). The CDR3 is 13 amino acids. The CDR3 sequence is CASSWNRNSPLHF. CDR3 nucleotide sequence: TGCGCCAGCAGTTGGAACAGGAATTCACCCCTCCACTTT.

For this clone: Within the sample, other DNA sequences also encode this same CDR3. The chain joins TRBV6-1 to TRBJ2-7; 11 bases agree with TRBD1. The CDR3 is made up of 15 amino acids. Germline CDR1 reads MNHNS; CDR2 reads SASEGT. V lost 3 bases, J lost 4 bases, and 5 bases stayed unmatched. The CDR3 loop is CASSETGTGGYEQYF. The CDR3 coding sequence is TGTGCCAGCAGTGAGACCGGGACAGGGGGATACGAGCAGTACTTC.

The chain combines TRBV4-2 with TRBJ2-3; 8 bases map to TRBD1. From germline, CDR1 is LGHNA and CDR2 YNFKEQ. V lost 0 bases and J lost 5; bases outside the gene matches: 10. CDR3 length equals 17 residues. CDR3 region: CASSQEDTGGFKDTQYF. CDR3 nucleotides: TGTGCCAGCAGCCAAGAAGATACAGGGGGATTCAAAGATACGCAGTATTTT.

This sequence joins TRBV7-9 and TRBJ1-3; D unclear. Germline CDR1 SEHNR, CDR2 FQNEAQ (reference sequence). The ends were cut back, 5 bases at V and 13 bases at J, with 12 bases in the middle. The CDR3 is 11 residues long. CDR3 nucleotide sequence: TGTGCCAGCAGCCTAGATGGACTTATATATTTT. Protein sequence: CASSLDGLIYF. Drawing the rest from reference TRBV7-9 and TRBJ1-3, the complete variable domain is DTGVSQNPRHKITKRGQNVTFRCDPISEHNRLYWYRQTLGQGPEFLTYFQNEAQLEKSRLLSDRFSAERPKGSFSTLEIQRTEQGDSAMYLCASSLDGLIYFGEGSWLTVV.

This chain connects TRBV5-1 to TRBJ2-2; 7 nucleotides align to TRBD1. The CDR3 is 15 amino acids. Trimming removed 2 bases from V and 4 bases from J; junction bases left unmatched: 5. Germline CDR1 SGHRS, CDR2 YFSETQ. This CDR3 is CASSFPQGTTGELFF. CDR3 bases: TGCGCCAGCAGCTTTCCACAGGGGACCACCGGGGAGCTGTTTTTT.

V gene TRBV4-1 combines with J gene TRBJ2-5, with D possibly being TRBD2 (5 bases). Germline V gene sequence: CDR1 MGHRA, CDR2 YSYEKL. The CDR3 loop spans 14 amino acids. Trimming left V 4 bases short and J 2 bases short, with 11 bases between. CDR3 sequence (DNA): TGCGCCAGCAGCCGCAACCGGGATCAAGAGACCCAGTACTTC. Translation: CASSRNRDQETQYF.

This sequence joins TRBV27 and TRBJ2-5; TRBD2 agrees at 7 bases. CDR1 and CDR2 from the germline V gene are MNHEY and SMNVEV (reference sequence). V lost 2 bases, J lost 1 base, and 7 bases stayed unmatched. The CDR3 is 16 amino acids. CDR3 in DNA: TGTGCCAGCAGTTTACGGAGCGGGACTCCCCAAGAGACCCAGTACTTC. Amino acid sequence: CASSLRSGTPQETQYF.

The chain couples TRBV2 to TRBJ2-7, with unresolved D. Looked up from germline, CDR1 is SNHLY and CDR2 is FYNNEI. This CDR3 is built from 10 residues. V was shortened by 3 bases and J by 7 bases, with 4 bases between the two germline ends. This CDR3 is CASSDYEQYF. CDR3 DNA: TGTGCCAGCAGTGACTATGAGCAGTACTTC.

This clone was seen a single time. This chain links TRBV5-6 with TRBJ1-1; D is perhaps TRBD1 (6 bases). This CDR3 spans 14 amino acids. Looked up from germline, CDR1 is SGHDT and CDR2 is YYEEEE. The germline V and J ends were trimmed by 4 bases and 7 bases, with 17 bases remaining between them. CDR3 loop: CASSPVGAGVEAFF. The CDR3 DNA is TGTGCCAGCAGCCCGGTGGGGGCAGGGGTTGAAGCTTTCTTT.

The chain links TRBV5-1 to TRBJ1-1; tentative D call: TRBD1 (6 bases). The CDR3 runs to 14 residues. Germline V CDR1 and CDR2: SGHRS, YFSETQ. Trimming removed 4 bases from V and 5 bases from J, with 15 bases in between. Here the CDR3 reads CASSENRVGTEAFF. The DNA for the CDR3 is TGCGCCAGCAGCGAAAACAGGGTTGGGACTGAAGCTTTCTTT. Together with reference TRBV5-1 and TRBJ1-1, the CDR3 gives the full variable domain: KAGVTQTPRYLIKTRGQQVTLSCSPISGHRSVSWYQQTPGQGLQFLFEYFSETQRNKGNFPGRFSGRQFSNSRSEMNVSTLELGDSALYLCASSENRVGTEAFFGQGTRLTVV.

The V gene is TRBV6-6, the J gene TRBJ2-7; D remains ambiguous. V was clipped by 6 bases and J by 3 bases, with 6 bases between them. The CDR3 spans 11 residues. CDR1 is MNHNY, CDR2 SVGAGI, per germline (reference sequence). The CDR3 is CASSSYYEQYF. The CDR3 nucleotides read TGTGCCAGCAGCTCGTACTACGAGCAGTACTTC.

This sequence joins TRBV7-9 and TRBJ2-5; 13 bases line up with TRBD2. V gave up 5 bases and J gave up 5 bases; unmatched junction bases: 8. CDR3 length: 16 residues. The germline gives CDR1 SEHNR, CDR2 FQNEAQ (reference sequence). CDR3: CASSHTSGGAYETQYF. The CDR3 bases are TGTGCCAGCAGCCATACTAGCGGGGGGGCGTATGAGACCCAGTACTTC.